The entry that follows covers one TCR beta chain sequence. Antigen: not known. CD45RO/CCR7/CD25/CD127/CD95/CD27 sorting isolated CD4+ naive, central memory, regulatory and stem cell-like memory cells. CDR1 SGHVS and CDR2 FNYEAQ come from the germline V gene. This CDR3 has 12 amino acids. Trimming took 5 bases from V and 0 from J, leaving 5 bases between them. The data belong to a study of beta chain features in type 1 diabetes. Sequencing targeted expressed TCRB transcripts, as all isolated RNA had been reverse transcribed. This table comes from immunoSEQ multiplex PCR, and its TCRdb copy is limited to in-frame clones, with some not included. In the table there are 630,000 or so clones, more than 12% of which are singletons. The study's findings and limits: For cells with high TCR expression, cDNA sequencing could yield over-representation. Moderate but significant shortening of TCRB CDR3s was recorded in all four CD4+ subsets from Type 1 diabetes patients. VDJ junctions in type 1 diabetes patients carried more deletions and fewer insertions.

This rearrangement joins TRBV7-6 to TRBJ2-7, with D unclear. The specimen was naive CD4+ T cells from blood. This sequence originates from a man aged 18 to 29 with type 1 diabetes. The CDR3 protein is CASSPYSYEQYF. CDR3 in DNA: TGTGCCAGCAGCCCTTACTCCTACGAGCAGTACTTC.